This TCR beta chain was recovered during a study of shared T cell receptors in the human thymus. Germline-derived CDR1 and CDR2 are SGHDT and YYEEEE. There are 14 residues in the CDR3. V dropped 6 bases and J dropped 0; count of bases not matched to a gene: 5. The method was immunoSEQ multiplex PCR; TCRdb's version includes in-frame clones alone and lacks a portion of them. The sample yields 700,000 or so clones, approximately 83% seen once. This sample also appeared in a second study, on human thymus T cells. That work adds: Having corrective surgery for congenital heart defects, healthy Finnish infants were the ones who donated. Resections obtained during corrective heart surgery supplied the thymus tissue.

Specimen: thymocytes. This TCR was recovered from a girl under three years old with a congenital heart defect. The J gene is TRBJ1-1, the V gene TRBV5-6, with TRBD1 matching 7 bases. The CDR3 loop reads CASNPDRMNTEAFF. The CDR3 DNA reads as TGTGCCAGCAACCCGGACAGGATGAACACTGAAGCTTTCTTT.